The 25 T cell receptor beta chains below were found in one sample sequenced in a study of blood T cell repertoires in COVID-19. Measured with immunoSEQ multiplex PCR; TCRdb has only the in-frame clones, and not every one. The sample holds roughly 230,000 clones, around 84% seen once. Source material: PBMCs or T cells enriched from blood (not recorded which). All receptors come from a woman between 50 and 59 years old who had been exposed to COVID-19.

The V call is TRBV3-1 (or the pseudogene TRBV3-2), the J call TRBJ2-5, with 10 bases lining up with TRBD2. V lost 4 bases to trimming and J lost 5 bases; unmatched junction nucleotides: 10. There are 16 residues in the CDR3. Germline V lookup: CDR1 LGHDT, CDR2 YNNKEL (reference sequence). CDR3 loop: CASSLRSGGSGETQYF. CDR3 DNA sequence: TGTGCCAGCAGCCTCCGTAGCGGGGGGTCTGGGGAGACCCAGTACTTC.

The rearrangement uses TRBV5-4 and TRBJ1-4; 10 bases match TRBD1. CDR3 length equals 14 residues. The V gene's germline CDR1 is SGHNT and CDR2 YYREEE (reference sequence). Unmatched junction bases numbered 4, after V lost 4 bases and J lost 7 bases. CDR3 protein: CASSTRDRGEKLFF. For the CDR3, the DNA is TGTGCCAGCAGCACCCGGGACAGGGGTGAAAAACTGTTTTTT.

V and J are TRBV28 and TRBJ2-3, with 7 bases aligning to TRBD1. Germline V CDR1 and CDR2: MDHEN, SYDVKM. The CDR3 is 13 residues long. V was clipped by 7 bases and J by 6 bases; unmatched bases: 7. The CDR3 is CASIGGWEDTQYF. The CDR3 bases are TGTGCCAGCATAGGGGGCTGGGAGGATACGCAGTATTTT.

The chain uses TRBV7-2 and TRBJ2-7; a weak D match, TRBD2 (6 bases). Germline V gene data show CDR1 as SGHTA and CDR2 as FQGNSA. V was shortened by 1 base and J by 3 bases, with 16 bases between the two germline ends. There are 16 residues in the CDR3. The CDR3 loop is CASSLDGGGVGYEQYF. The DNA of the CDR3 is TGTGCCAGCAGCTTAGACGGAGGCGGGGTTGGCTACGAGCAGTACTTC.

This clone was counted between two and nine times. The J gene is TRBJ1-6, the V gene TRBV28; D is perhaps TRBD1 (5 bases). CDR1 is MDHEN, CDR2 SYDVKM, per germline. V lost 6 bases to trimming and J lost 7 bases, with 19 bases between them. The CDR3 spans 16 residues. In DNA, the CDR3 is TGTGCCAGCAGCACTCGAAAAGGGGTGAAGAATTCACCCCTCCACTTT. It encodes CASSTRKGVKNSPLHF.

The gene calls are TRBV19 and TRBJ1-1, with 9 bases matching TRBD1. The CDR3 runs 15 residues. With 5 bases clipped from V and 4 bases from J, the junction kept 8 bases outside the gene matches. The germline V gene encodes CDR1 LNHDA and CDR2 SQIVND (reference sequence). Here the CDR3 reads CASSLRTGEVTEAFF. In DNA, the CDR3 is TGTGCCAGTAGTCTTCGGACAGGGGAGGTCACTGAAGCTTTCTTT.

Many counts were recorded for this clone. The chain combines TRBV5-1 with TRBJ2-3, with a possible D match to TRBD1 (5 bases). V dropped 6 bases and J dropped 2 bases, with 19 bases sitting between them. CDR3 size: 16 residues. Germline V CDR1 and CDR2: SGHRS, YFSETQ. The CDR3 sequence: CASKSQGELNTDTQYF. In DNA form, the CDR3 reads TGCGCCAGCAAGTCTCAGGGCGAGCTCAACACAGATACGCAGTATTTT.

This clone was recorded only once. This sequence joins TRBV19 and TRBJ2-1; 13 bases align to TRBD2. The V segment lost 0 bases and the J segment 0 bases; nucleotides outside the gene matches: 14. The CDR3 loop spans 22 amino acids. CDR1 LNHDA and CDR2 SQIVND come from the germline V gene (reference sequence). The CDR3 reads CASSIDARPGLAGRSSYNEQFF. The CDR3 DNA is TGTGCCAGTAGTATAGATGCCCGGCCGGGACTAGCGGGGAGGAGCTCCTACAATGAGCAGTTCTTC.

J is TRBJ2-2 and V is TRBV5-8, with D unclear. The CDR3 length is 15 residues. The V and J ends lost 0 bases and 7 bases respectively, with 13 bases between them. The germline V gene encodes CDR1 SGHTS and CDR2 YDEGEE. The CDR3 coding sequence is TGTGCCAGCAGCTTGGCCGTTATATCAGGCGGGGAGCTGTTTTTT. This encodes CASSLAVISGGELFF. Looking up the rest from reference TRBV5-8 and TRBJ2-2 gives the full variable domain: EAGVTQSPTHLIKTRGQQATLRCSPISGHTSVYWYQQALGLGLQFLLWYDEGEERNRGNFPPRFSGRQFPNYSSELNVNALELEDSALYLCASSLAVISGGELFFGEGSRLTVL.

This chain connects TRBV29-1 to TRBJ2-1; 8 nucleotides line up with TRBD2. This CDR3 has 12 residues. Per the germline V gene, CDR1 is SQVTM and CDR2 is ANQGSEA. The V gene end was trimmed by 7 bases and the J gene end by 8 bases; junction bases not matched to a gene: 7. The CDR3 reads CSARGGFYEQFF. The CDR3 DNA reads TGCAGCGCCCGGGGGGGGTTTTATGAGCAGTTCTTC.

This clone has just a few counts. V and J are TRBV6-5 and TRBJ2-5; a possible D gene is TRBD2 (5 bases). This CDR3 spans 13 amino acids. Per the germline V gene, CDR1 is MNHEY and CDR2 is SVGAGI. V was shortened by 0 bases and J by 5 bases, with 7 bases between the two germline ends. The CDR3 DNA is TGTGCCAGCAGTTACTCGGAGGCGGAGACCCAGTACTTC. The encoded protein is CASSYSEAETQYF.

The chain employs TRBV4-3 and TRBJ1-2; 9 bases agree with TRBD1. The germline gives CDR1 LGHNA, CDR2 YSLEER. This CDR3 spans 16 amino acids. V shed 4 bases and J 6 bases; nucleotides not matched to a gene: 12. DNA for the CDR3: TGCGCCAGCAGCCGAGATCCCGGGACAGGGATCGATGGCTACACCTTC. Translating gives CASSRDPGTGIDGYTF.

This chain connects TRBV7-2 to TRBJ1-6; a weak D match, TRBD1 (6 bases). CDR3 length equals 13 residues. Germline V gene data show CDR1 as SGHTA and CDR2 as FQGNSA. V lost 4 bases and J 8 bases, leaving 9 bases between the germline ends. In DNA, the CDR3 is TGTGCCAGCAGCTCGGACAGAGATTCACCCCTCCACTTT. This translates into CASSSDRDSPLHF. The full variable domain, rest sourced from reference TRBV7-2 and TRBJ1-6, is GAGVSQSPSNKVTEKGKDVELRCDPISGHTALYWYRQSLGQGLEFLIYFQGNSAPDKSGLPSDRFSAERTGGSVSTLTIQRTQQEDSAVYLCASSSDRDSPLHFGNGTRLTVT.

The count of this clone is one. This chain uses TRBV19 with TRBJ2-7, with 8 positions matching TRBD1. V dropped 3 bases and J dropped 4; count of bases not matched to a gene: 8. CDR3 size: 15 residues. The germline gives CDR1 LNHDA, CDR2 SQIVND (reference sequence). CDR3 in amino acids: CASSIKSDRVYEQYF. The CDR3, as DNA: TGTGCCAGTAGTATCAAATCGGACAGGGTGTACGAGCAGTACTTC.

The chain links TRBV24-1 to TRBJ2-5; 7 positions match TRBD2. Trimming took 7 bases from V and 4 from J; bases not matched to a gene: 5. Germline V gene sequence: CDR1 KGHDR, CDR2 SFDVKD. CDR3 length: 13 residues. In DNA, the CDR3 is TGTGCCACCAGGTCTGCGGGGGTAGAGACCCAGTACTTC. Its translation: CATRSAGVETQYF.

V gene TRBV19 combines with J gene TRBJ1-1; TRBD1 aligns across 8 bases. Germline values: CDR1 LNHDA, CDR2 SQIVND (reference sequence). V lost 11 bases to trimming and J lost 0 bases; unmatched junction nucleotides: 5. This CDR3 has 13 residues. The CDR3 spells CAVTGGMNTEAFF. The CDR3 bases are TGTGCCGTAACAGGGGGTATGAACACTGAAGCTTTCTTT.

This chain links TRBV18 with TRBJ2-5, with D perhaps matching TRBD1 (6 bases). This CDR3 is 14 amino acids long. Per the germline V gene, CDR1 is KGHSH and CDR2 is LQKENI. The ends were cut back, 2 bases at V and 4 bases at J, with 11 bases in the middle. The CDR3 loop reads CASSPTVGGETQYF. CDR3 sequence (DNA): TGTGCCAGCTCACCAACCGTAGGGGGAGAGACCCAGTACTTC.

The CDR3 bases are TGTGCCAGCTCAGGGCGGGAGTTGAACACTGAAGCTTTCTTT. Amino acid sequence: CASSGRELNTEAFF. The chain has TRBV18 and TRBJ1-1; no firm D call. Germline V lookup: CDR1 KGHSH, CDR2 LQKENI. V lost 5 bases, J lost 0 bases, and 10 bases lay in between. The CDR3 totals 14 residues.

This chain connects TRBV7-2 to TRBJ1-2, with 8 bases that match TRBD1. There are 13 residues in the CDR3. J lost 9 bases, V lost 4 bases, and 7 bases had no gene match. Per the germline V gene, CDR1 is SGHTA and CDR2 is FQGNSA. The CDR3 protein is CASSSGRGLSYTF. CDR3 DNA sequence: TGTGCCAGCAGCTCCGGCAGGGGGCTAAGCTACACCTTC.

The genes are TRBV29-1 and TRBJ2-5; TRBD2 agrees at 10 bases. After removal of 4 bases from V and 6 bases from J, the junction contained 8 bases not matched to a gene. The CDR3 contains 14 residues. Looked up from germline, CDR1 is SQVTM and CDR2 is ANQGSEA. CDR3 sequence: CSVVGERGGKTQYF. In DNA, the CDR3 is TGCAGCGTTGTCGGCGAGCGGGGGGGCAAGACCCAGTACTTC.

The V call is TRBV7-2, the J call TRBJ2-7; possibly TRBD1 for D (5 bases). The germline V gene has CDR1 SGHTA and CDR2 FQGNSA. V was trimmed by 2 bases and J by 5 bases, leaving 13 bases between them. This CDR3 is 14 amino acids long. The CDR3 coding sequence is TGTGCCAGCAGCTTAAGGGGCCCCCCAAACGAGCAGTACTTC. Its translation: CASSLRGPPNEQYF.

The V and J genes are TRBV12-5 and TRBJ1-3; D might be TRBD1 (6 bases). Germline values: CDR1 LGHNT, CDR2 FRNRAP. The CDR3 loop spans 16 amino acids. V shed 6 bases and J shed 0 bases, with 15 bases lying between them. Here the CDR3 reads CASGHGQPSSGNTIYF. The CDR3 nucleotides read TGTGCTAGTGGCCATGGACAGCCGAGCTCTGGAAACACCATATATTTT.

V usage is TRBV7-9 and J usage is TRBJ1-1; 8 bases agree with TRBD1. The CDR3 runs to 14 residues. In germline, CDR1 is SEHNR, CDR2 FQNEAQ (reference sequence). V shed 5 bases, J shed 10 bases, and the junction held 12 bases outside the gene matches. The CDR3 here is CASSLGQGEFGAFF. CDR3 sequence (DNA): TGTGCCAGCAGCCTCGGACAGGGTGAGTTTGGAGCTTTCTTT.

V gene TRBV19 combines with J gene TRBJ2-3; D ambiguous. CDR1 is LNHDA, CDR2 SQIVND, per germline (reference sequence). The CDR3 totals 15 residues. V was trimmed by 3 bases and J by 1 base, leaving 11 bases between them. CDR3 region: CASSIFPRGTDTQYF. The CDR3 DNA is TGTGCCAGTAGTATCTTCCCTCGGGGCACAGATACGCAGTATTTT.

This clone has just one count. V and J are TRBV7-2 and TRBJ1-1, with a tentative D call TRBD1 (5 bases). This CDR3 is built from 14 residues. The germline V and J ends were trimmed by 8 bases and 1 base, with 14 bases remaining between them. The germline CDR1 and CDR2 sequences are SGHTA and FQGNSA. As DNA, the CDR3 is TGTGCCAGCCTCATTGGGAGGGGGAACACTGAAGCTTTCTTT. Amino acids: CASLIGRGNTEAFF.